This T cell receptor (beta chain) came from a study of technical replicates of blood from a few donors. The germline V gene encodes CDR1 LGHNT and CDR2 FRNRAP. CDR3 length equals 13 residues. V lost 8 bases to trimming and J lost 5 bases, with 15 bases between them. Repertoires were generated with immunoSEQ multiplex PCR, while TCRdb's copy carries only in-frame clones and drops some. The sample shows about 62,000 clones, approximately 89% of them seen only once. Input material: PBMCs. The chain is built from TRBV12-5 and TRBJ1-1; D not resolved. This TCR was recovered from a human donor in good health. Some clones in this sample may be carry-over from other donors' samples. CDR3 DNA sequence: TGTGCTAGTTACAAGCCCCCGGGTACTGAAGCTTTCTTT. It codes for CASYKPPGTEAFF.